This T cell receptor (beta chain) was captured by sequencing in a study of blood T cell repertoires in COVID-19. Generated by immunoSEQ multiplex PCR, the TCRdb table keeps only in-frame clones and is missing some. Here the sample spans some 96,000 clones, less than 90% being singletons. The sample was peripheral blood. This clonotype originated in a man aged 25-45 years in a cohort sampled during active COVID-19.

CDR3 in DNA: TGTGCCAGCAGCTTTGGGGCTCTGACGACCGGGGAGCTGTTTTTT. Its protein product is CASSFGALTTGELFF. V is TRBV5-5 and J is TRBJ2-2; D may be TRBD1 (5 bases). The CDR3 has 15 residues. CDR1 and CDR2 (germline): SGHKS, YYEKEE (reference sequence). Trimming cost V 2 bases and J 5 bases, with 13 bases left between them.